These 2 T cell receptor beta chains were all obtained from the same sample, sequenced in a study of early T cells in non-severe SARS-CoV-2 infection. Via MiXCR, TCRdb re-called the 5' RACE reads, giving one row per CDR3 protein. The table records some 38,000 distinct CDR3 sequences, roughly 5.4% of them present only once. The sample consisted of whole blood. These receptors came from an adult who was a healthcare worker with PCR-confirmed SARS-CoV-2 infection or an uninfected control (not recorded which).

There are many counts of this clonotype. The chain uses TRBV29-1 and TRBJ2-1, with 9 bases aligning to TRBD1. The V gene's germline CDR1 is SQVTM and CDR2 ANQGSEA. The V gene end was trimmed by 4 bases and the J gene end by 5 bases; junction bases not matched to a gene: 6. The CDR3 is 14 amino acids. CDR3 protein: CSVGQGGFHNEQFF. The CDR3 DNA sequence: TGCAGCGTTGGACAGGGGGGTTTTCACAATGAGCAGTTCTTC.

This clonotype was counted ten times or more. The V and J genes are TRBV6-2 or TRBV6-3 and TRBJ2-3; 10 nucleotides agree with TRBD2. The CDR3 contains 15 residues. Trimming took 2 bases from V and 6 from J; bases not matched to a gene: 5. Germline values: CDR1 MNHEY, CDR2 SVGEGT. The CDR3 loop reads CASSYRPSGGDTQYF. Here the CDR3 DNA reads TGTGCCAGCAGTTACCGGCCTAGCGGGGGTGATACGCAGTATTTT.